Listed here are 18 T cell receptor beta chains from one sample, sequenced in a study of T cells in Graves' hyperthyroidism and ophthalmopathy. Researchers amplified the TCR beta CDR3 regions from RNA transcripts. The primer set for the first-round RT-PCR of the TCR CDR3 was HTBI. TCRdb ran MiXCR on the multiplex PCR reads and lists one entry per CDR3 protein. The data contain roughly 290,000 distinct CDR3 sequences, 15% to 20% of them singletons. The sequenced material came from blood. Receptors originate from a woman aged 55-69 years with Graves' ophthalmopathy.

This clonotype has just a few counts. The chain recombines TRBV5-1 with TRBJ2-7; no firm D call. V lost 4 bases, J lost 2 bases, and 13 bases lay in between. The germline CDR1 and CDR2 sequences are SGHRS and YFSETQ. The CDR3 spans 14 residues. The CDR3 sequence: CASSLEEPAYEQYF. Written as DNA, the CDR3 is TGCGCCAGCAGCCTAGAAGAACCGGCCTACGAGCAGTACTTC.

This clonotype was seen only a few times. The V call is TRBV28, the J call TRBJ2-7; 14 bases fit TRBD2. The J segment lost 0 bases and the V segment lost 4 bases, leaving 11 bases of the junction unmatched. This CDR3 comprises 19 residues. Germline-derived CDR1 and CDR2 are MDHEN and SYDVKM. CDR3 loop: CASSSRLAGGPYPSYEQYF. The DNA for the CDR3 is TGTGCCAGCAGTTCCCGACTAGCGGGAGGGCCTTACCCCTCCTACGAGCAGTACTTC.

The V call is TRBV20-1, the J call TRBJ1-1; TRBD1 matches 7 bases. V was pared by 0 bases and J by 0 bases, with 10 bases of the junction left unmatched. The CDR3 sequence is 17 residues long. Germline CDR1 DFQATT, CDR2 SNEGSKA (reference sequence). CDR3 loop: CSARDPGKGAMNTEAFF. CDR3 nucleotide sequence: TGCAGTGCTAGAGATCCTGGGAAGGGGGCCATGAACACTGAAGCTTTCTTT.

This clonotype was detected only a few times. This sequence joins TRBV20-1 and TRBJ1-2; no reliable D call. V was cut by 4 bases and J by 8 bases, with 17 bases left in between. In germline, CDR1 is DFQATT, CDR2 SNEGSKA (reference sequence). The CDR3 consists of 13 residues. CDR3 DNA: TGCAGTGCTAAACCAGCGGCAGGCGTAGGCTACACCTTC. Amino acid sequence: CSAKPAAGVGYTF.

A few counts support this clonotype. The chain is built from TRBV5-4 and TRBJ2-7, with 15 bases fitting TRBD2. The junction had 16 bases not matched to a gene; V was cut back by 3 bases and J by 0 bases. The CDR3 contains 21 residues. Looked up from germline, CDR1 is SGHNT and CDR2 is YYREEE (reference sequence). The CDR3 protein is CASSSSGTGGTSGRSSYEQYF. The DNA for the CDR3 is TGTGCCAGCAGCTCCTCCGGGACAGGGGGGACTAGCGGGAGGAGCTCCTACGAGCAGTACTTC.

This rearrangement joins TRBV7-9 to TRBJ1-1, with D possibly matching TRBD1 (5 bases). This CDR3 spans 14 amino acids. The V gene's germline CDR1 is SEHNR and CDR2 FQNEAQ (reference sequence). Trimming cost V 4 bases and J 7 bases, with 16 bases left between them. DNA for the CDR3: TGTGCCAGCAGCTACTTCCGGGAGGGGAATGAAGCTTTCTTT. This sequence encodes CASSYFREGNEAFF.

This clonotype has at least ten counts. The chain links TRBV6-1 to TRBJ2-1; 10 bases line up with TRBD1. J was trimmed by 7 bases and V by 4 bases; bases with no gene match: 1. The CDR3 spans 13 residues. Germline V gene lookup returns CDR1 MNHNS and CDR2 SASEGT. The CDR3 DNA reads as TGTGCCAGCAGTGCGGACAGGGGGAATGAGCAGTTCTTC. This gives the protein CASSADRGNEQFF.

The CDR3 is CASSLVWPPEAQYF. CDR3 DNA: TGTGCCAGCAGCTTGGTATGGCCCCCGGAGGCCCAGTACTTC. This chain links TRBV7-2 with TRBJ2-5; weak D call: TRBD2 (5 bases). V lost 3 bases to trimming and J lost 9 bases, with 17 bases between them. Germline lookup yields CDR1 SGHTA and CDR2 FQGNSA. The CDR3 is made up of 14 amino acids.

V and J are TRBV6-2 or TRBV6-3 and TRBJ2-1, with 9 bases identical to TRBD1. J was trimmed by 5 bases and V by 5 bases; bases with no gene match: 7. This CDR3 comprises 15 residues. CDR1 and CDR2 (germline): MNHEY, SVGEGT. The CDR3 DNA reads as TGTGCCAGCAGTAACAGGGGGCTGATCGACAATGAGCAGTTCTTC. Encoded protein: CASSNRGLIDNEQFF.

This clonotype showed up many times. The V gene is TRBV7-2, the J gene TRBJ1-5; 7 positions agree with TRBD1. J gave up 4 bases and V 6 bases, and 6 bases lay outside the gene matches. This CDR3 spans 14 amino acids. The germline gives CDR1 SGHTA, CDR2 FQGNSA. CDR3 bases: TGTGCCAGCAGGGCAACAGGGGAGAATCAGCCCCAGCATTTT. Translated: CASRATGENQPQHF.

This clonotype was found many times. The V call is TRBV7-9, the J call TRBJ1-1; TRBD1 matches 7 bases. Trimming cost V 5 bases and J 4 bases; bases outside gene matches: 10. Germline lookup yields CDR1 SEHNR and CDR2 FQNEAQ (reference sequence). CDR3 size: 15 residues. CDR3 sequence: CASSRTYRGSTEAFF. The DNA of the CDR3 is TGTGCCAGCAGCCGGACGTACAGGGGAAGCACTGAAGCTTTCTTT.

This clonotype was picked up many times. The CDR3 reads CASSPPGLVIDEQFF. The CDR3 bases are TGTGCCAGCAGCCCACCGGGACTAGTCATCGATGAGCAGTTCTTC. The chain couples TRBV28 to TRBJ2-1; 8 bases align to TRBD2. This CDR3 has 15 amino acids. The germline V gene encodes CDR1 MDHEN and CDR2 SYDVKM. The V and J ends lost 6 bases and 8 bases, in that order; junction bases with no gene match: 12.

This clonotype has ten or more counts. This chain links TRBV5-1 with TRBJ2-1, with 7 bases aligning to TRBD1. The CDR3 extends over 14 amino acids. After removal of 4 bases from V and 6 bases from J, the junction contained 7 bases not matched to a gene. Per the germline V gene, CDR1 is SGHRS and CDR2 is YFSETQ. CDR3 nucleotide sequence: TGCGCCAGCAGCCTCCGGACAGGCCTCAATGAGCAGTTCTTC. Translated, it gives CASSLRTGLNEQFF.

Many counts were recorded for this clonotype. The chain uses TRBV10-1 and TRBJ2-1; 10 nucleotides agree with TRBD2. This CDR3 contains 16 residues. The germline V gene has CDR1 WNHNN and CDR2 SYGVQD (reference sequence). V was pared by 3 bases and J by 7 bases, with 9 bases of the junction left unmatched. The CDR3 protein is CASSDGLAGALNEQFF. The CDR3 DNA is TGCGCCAGCAGTGATGGTCTAGCGGGGGCTTTGAATGAGCAGTTCTTC.

In this sample, this clonotype turned up many times. Germline is not matched at one junction end, which may reflect a read error. CDR3 nucleotides: TGTGCCAGCCGCTTACCGGGACGGAGCTCCTACGAGCAGTACTTC. Protein: CASRLPGRSSYEQYF. This chain connects TRBV11-2 to TRBJ2-7; perhaps D is TRBD1 or TRBD2 (5 bases each). The CDR3 runs 15 residues. Germline values: CDR1 SGHAT, CDR2 FQNNGV.

The sample holds many counts of this clonotype. J is TRBJ2-7 and V is TRBV20-1, with D possibly being TRBD2 (5 bases). Germline V gene sequence: CDR1 DFQATT, CDR2 SNEGSKA (reference sequence). The CDR3 extends over 11 amino acids. Trimming cost V 3 bases and J 5 bases, with 8 bases left between them. The CDR3 protein is CSASASHEQYF. In DNA, the CDR3 is TGCAGTGCTAGCGCTAGCCACGAGCAGTACTTC.

At least ten counts were recorded for this clonotype. The chain carries TRBV6-6 and TRBJ2-7; D uncertain. The CDR3 totals 15 residues. V lost 2 bases to trimming and J lost 3 bases, with 14 bases between them. CDR1 is MNHNY, CDR2 SVGAGI, per germline (reference sequence). CDR3 DNA sequence: TGTGCCAGCAGTTACAGGCGGTCCTTGATCTACGAGCAGTACTTC. Translation: CASSYRRSLIYEQYF.

This clonotype was seen a handful of times. This chain connects TRBV12-3 or TRBV12-4 to TRBJ2-4; either TRBD1 or TRBD2 may fit D (5 bases each). The CDR3 loop spans 15 amino acids. Trimming shortened V by 5 bases and J by 0 bases, and 11 bases separated the two germline ends. CDR3 nucleotide sequence: TGTGCCAGCAGTACCCCGGGGCTAGCCAAAAACATTCAGTACTTC. Residues: CASSTPGLAKNIQYF.